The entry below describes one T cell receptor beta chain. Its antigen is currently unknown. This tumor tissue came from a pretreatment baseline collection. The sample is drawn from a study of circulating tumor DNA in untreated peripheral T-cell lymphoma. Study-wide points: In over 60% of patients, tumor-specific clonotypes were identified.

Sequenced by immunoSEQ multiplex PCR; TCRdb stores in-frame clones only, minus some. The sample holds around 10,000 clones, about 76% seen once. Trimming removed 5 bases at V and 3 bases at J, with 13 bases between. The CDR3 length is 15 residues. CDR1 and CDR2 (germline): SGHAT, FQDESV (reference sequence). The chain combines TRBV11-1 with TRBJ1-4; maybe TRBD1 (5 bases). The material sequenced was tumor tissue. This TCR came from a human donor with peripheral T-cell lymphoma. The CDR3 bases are TGTGCCAGCAGCCCAGACGGGGGATCTAATGAAAAACTGTTTTTT. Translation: CASSPDGGSNEKLFF.